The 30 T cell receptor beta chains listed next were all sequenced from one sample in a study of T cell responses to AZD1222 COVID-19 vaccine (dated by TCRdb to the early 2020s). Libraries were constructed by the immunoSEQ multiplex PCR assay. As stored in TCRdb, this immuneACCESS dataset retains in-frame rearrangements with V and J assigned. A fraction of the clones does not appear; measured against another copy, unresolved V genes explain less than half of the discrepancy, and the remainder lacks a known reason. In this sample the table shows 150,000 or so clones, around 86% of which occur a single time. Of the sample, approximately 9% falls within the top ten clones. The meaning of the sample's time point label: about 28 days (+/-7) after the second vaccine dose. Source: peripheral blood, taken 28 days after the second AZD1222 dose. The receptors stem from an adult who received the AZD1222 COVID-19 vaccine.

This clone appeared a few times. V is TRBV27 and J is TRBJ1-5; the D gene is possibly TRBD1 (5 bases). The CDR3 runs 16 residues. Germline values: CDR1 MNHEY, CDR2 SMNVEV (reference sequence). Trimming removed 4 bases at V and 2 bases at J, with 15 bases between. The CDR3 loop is CASSSDSWGGNQPQHF. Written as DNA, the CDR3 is TGTGCCAGCAGTTCAGACAGTTGGGGAGGCAATCAGCCCCAGCATTTT.

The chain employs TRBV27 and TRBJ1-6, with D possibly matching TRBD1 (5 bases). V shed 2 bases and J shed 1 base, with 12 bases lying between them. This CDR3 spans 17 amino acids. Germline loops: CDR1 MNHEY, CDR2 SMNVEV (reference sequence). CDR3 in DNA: TGTGCCAGCAGTTTACAGCAGGGTTGGTCCTATAATTCACCCCTCCACTTT. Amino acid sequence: CASSLQQGWSYNSPLHF.

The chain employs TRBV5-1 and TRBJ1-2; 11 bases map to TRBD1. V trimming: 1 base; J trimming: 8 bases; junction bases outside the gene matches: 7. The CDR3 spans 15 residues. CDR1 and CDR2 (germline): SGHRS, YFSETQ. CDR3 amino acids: CASSLRGQGAGGYTF. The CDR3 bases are TGCGCCAGCAGCTTGCGCGGACAGGGGGCGGGAGGCTACACCTTC.

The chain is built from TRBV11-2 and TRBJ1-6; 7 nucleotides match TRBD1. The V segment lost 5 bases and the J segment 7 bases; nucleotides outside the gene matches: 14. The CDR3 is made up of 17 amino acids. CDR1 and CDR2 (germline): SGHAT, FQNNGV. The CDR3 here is CASSELTGVQGNSPLHF. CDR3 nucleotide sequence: TGTGCCAGCAGCGAACTTACAGGGGTTCAAGGGAATTCACCCCTCCACTTT.

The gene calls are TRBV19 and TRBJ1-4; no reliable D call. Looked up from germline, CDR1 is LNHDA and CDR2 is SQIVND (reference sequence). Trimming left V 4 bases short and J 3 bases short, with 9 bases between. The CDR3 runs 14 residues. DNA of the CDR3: TGTGCCAGTAGTACGGGAGGTGCTAATGAAAAACTGTTTTTT. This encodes CASSTGGANEKLFF.

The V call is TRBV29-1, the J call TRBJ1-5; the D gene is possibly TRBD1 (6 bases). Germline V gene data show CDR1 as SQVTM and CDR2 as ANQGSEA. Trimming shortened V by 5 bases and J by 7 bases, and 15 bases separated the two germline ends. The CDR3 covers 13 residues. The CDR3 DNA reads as TGCAGCGTTACCGGGACATCGGGGCAGCCCCAGCATTTT. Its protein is CSVTGTSGQPQHF.

As DNA, the CDR3 is TGTGCCAGTAGTGCCAGCGGGTTTGAAGCCAAAAACATTCAGTACTTC. Translated: CASSASGFEAKNIQYF. The chain employs TRBV19 and TRBJ2-4; D is possibly TRBD2 (6 bases). Per the germline V gene, CDR1 is LNHDA and CDR2 is SQIVND (reference sequence). The length of the CDR3 is 16 residues. The V end was cut by 5 bases, the J end by 0 bases, with 14 bases between. Full variable domain (remainder filled in from reference TRBV19 and TRBJ2-4): DGGITQSPKYLFRKEGQNVTLSCEQNLNHDAMYWYRQDPGQGLRLIYYSQIVNDFQKGDIAEGYSVSREKKESFPLTVTSAQKNPTAFYLCASSASGFEAKNIQYFGAGTRLSVL.

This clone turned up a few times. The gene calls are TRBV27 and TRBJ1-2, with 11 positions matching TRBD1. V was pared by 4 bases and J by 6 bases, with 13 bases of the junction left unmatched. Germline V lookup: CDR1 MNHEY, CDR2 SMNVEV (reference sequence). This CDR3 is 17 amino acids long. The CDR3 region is CASSSQDRGLLKDGYTF. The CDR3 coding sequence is TGTGCCAGCAGTTCTCAGGACAGGGGGCTTCTGAAGGATGGCTACACCTTC.

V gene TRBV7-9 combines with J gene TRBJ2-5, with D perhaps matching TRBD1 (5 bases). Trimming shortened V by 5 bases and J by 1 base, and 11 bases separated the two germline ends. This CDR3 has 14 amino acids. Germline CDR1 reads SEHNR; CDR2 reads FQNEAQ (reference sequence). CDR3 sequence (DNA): TGTGCCAGCAGCCCACAGGTGCTCCAAGAGACCCAGTACTTC. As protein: CASSPQVLQETQYF.

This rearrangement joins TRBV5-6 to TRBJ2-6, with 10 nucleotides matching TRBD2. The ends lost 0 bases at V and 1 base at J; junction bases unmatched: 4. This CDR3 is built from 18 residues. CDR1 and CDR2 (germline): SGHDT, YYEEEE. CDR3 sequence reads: CASSLEVAGGSGANVLTF. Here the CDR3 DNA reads TGTGCCAGCAGCTTGGAGGTAGCGGGAGGATCTGGGGCCAACGTCCTGACTTTC.

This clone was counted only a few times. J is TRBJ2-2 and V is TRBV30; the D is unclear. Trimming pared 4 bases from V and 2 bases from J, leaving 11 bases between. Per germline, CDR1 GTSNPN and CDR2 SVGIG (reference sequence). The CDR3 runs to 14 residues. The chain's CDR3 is CAWNLEDNTGELFF. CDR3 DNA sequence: TGTGCCTGGAATCTAGAGGATAACACCGGGGAGCTGTTTTTT.

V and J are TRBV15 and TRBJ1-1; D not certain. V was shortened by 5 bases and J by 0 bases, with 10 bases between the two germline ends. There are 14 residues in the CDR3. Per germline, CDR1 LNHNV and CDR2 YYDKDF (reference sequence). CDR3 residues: CATSSADMNTEAFF. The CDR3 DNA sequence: TGTGCCACCAGCTCAGCTGACATGAACACTGAAGCTTTCTTT.

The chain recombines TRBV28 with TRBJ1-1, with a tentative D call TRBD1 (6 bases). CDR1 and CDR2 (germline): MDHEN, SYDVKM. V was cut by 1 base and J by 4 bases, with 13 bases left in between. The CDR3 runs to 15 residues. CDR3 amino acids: CASSLLGGGSTEAFF. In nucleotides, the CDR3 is TGTGCCAGCAGTTTATTGGGGGGCGGTAGCACTGAAGCTTTCTTT. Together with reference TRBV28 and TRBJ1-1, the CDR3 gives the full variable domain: DVKVTQSSRYLVKRTGEKVFLECVQDMDHENMFWYRQDPGLGLRLIYFSYDVKMKEKGDIPEGYSVSREKKERFSLILESASTNQTSMYLCASSLLGGGSTEAFFGQGTRLTVV.

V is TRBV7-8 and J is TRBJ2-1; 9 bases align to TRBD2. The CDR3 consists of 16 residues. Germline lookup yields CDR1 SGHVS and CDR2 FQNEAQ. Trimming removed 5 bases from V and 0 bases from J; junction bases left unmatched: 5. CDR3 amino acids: CASSPLAGNSYNEQFF. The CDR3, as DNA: TGTGCCAGCAGCCCCCTAGCGGGAAACTCCTACAATGAGCAGTTCTTC.

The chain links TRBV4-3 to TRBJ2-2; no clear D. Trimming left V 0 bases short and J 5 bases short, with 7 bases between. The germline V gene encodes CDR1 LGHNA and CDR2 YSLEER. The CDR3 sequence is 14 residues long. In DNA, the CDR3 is TGCGCCAGCAGCCAAGAAAGTCGTACCGGGGAGCTGTTTTTT. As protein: CASSQESRTGELFF.

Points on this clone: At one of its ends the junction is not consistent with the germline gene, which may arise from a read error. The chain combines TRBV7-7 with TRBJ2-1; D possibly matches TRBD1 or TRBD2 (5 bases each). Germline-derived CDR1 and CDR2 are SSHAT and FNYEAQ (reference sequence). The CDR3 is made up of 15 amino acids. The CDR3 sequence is CASSSAGASYNEQFF. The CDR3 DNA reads TGTGCTAGCAGCTCCGCCGGGGCCAGCTACAATGAGCAGTTCTTC.

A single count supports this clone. Written as DNA, the CDR3 is TGTGCCAGCAGTTACCCGACCGTGGGGACACGGGCGGCAGATACGCAGTATTTT. It codes for CASSYPTVGTRAADTQYF. The chain has TRBV6-2 or TRBV6-3 and TRBJ2-3; tentative D call: TRBD1 (6 bases). The germline V gene has CDR1 MNHEY and CDR2 SVGEGT. V dropped 2 bases and J dropped 4 bases, with 22 bases sitting between them. CDR3 length: 18 residues.

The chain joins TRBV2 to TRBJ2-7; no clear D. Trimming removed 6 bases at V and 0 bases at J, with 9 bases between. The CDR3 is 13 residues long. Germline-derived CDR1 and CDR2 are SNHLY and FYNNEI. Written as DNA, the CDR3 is TGTGCCAGCAGGGAGTTCCGCTCCTACGAGCAGTACTTC. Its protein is CASREFRSYEQYF.

The CDR3 loop is CATMRDRSKGENTEAFF. The CDR3 coding sequence is TGCGCCACCATGCGGGACAGGAGCAAGGGTGAAAACACTGAAGCTTTCTTT. The V call is TRBV10-1, the J call TRBJ1-1; TRBD1 matches at 8 bases. V dropped 10 bases and J dropped 2; count of bases not matched to a gene: 18. Germline V gives CDR1 WNHNN, CDR2 SYGVQD (reference sequence). This CDR3 comprises 17 residues.

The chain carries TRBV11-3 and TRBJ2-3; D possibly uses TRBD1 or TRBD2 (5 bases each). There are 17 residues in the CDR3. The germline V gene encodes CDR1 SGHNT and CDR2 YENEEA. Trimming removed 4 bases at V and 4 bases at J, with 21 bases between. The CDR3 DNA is TGTGCCAGCAGCTCCCCCGGGACCCACAACCCCCCAGATACGCAGTATTTT. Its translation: CASSSPGTHNPPDTQYF.

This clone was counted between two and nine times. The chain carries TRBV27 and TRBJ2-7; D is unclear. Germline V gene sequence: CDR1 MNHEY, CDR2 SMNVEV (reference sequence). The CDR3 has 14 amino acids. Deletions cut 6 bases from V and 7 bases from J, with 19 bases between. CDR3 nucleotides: TGTGCCAGCAGACCTCTCCTGGGATTGCGGGAGCAGTACTTC. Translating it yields CASRPLLGLREQYF.

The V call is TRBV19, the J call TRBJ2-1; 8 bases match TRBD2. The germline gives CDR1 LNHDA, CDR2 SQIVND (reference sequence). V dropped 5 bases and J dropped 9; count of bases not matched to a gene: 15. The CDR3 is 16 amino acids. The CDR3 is CASSLGRSGSKGEQFF. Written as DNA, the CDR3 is TGTGCCAGTAGTCTCGGCCGAAGCGGGAGTAAAGGTGAGCAGTTCTTC.

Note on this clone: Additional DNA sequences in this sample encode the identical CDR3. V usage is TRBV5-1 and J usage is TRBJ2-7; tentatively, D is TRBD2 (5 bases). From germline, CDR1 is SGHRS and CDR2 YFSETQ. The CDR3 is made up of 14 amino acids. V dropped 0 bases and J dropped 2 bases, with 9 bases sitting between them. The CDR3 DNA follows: TGCGCCAGCAGCTTGGAGGGAGTCCCCTACGAGCAGTACTTC. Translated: CASSLEGVPYEQYF.

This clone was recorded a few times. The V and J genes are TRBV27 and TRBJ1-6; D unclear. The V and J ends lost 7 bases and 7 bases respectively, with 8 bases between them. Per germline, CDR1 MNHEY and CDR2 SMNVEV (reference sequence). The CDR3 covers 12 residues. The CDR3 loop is CASNEWNSPLHF. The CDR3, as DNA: TGTGCCAGCAACGAATGGAATTCACCCCTCCACTTT.

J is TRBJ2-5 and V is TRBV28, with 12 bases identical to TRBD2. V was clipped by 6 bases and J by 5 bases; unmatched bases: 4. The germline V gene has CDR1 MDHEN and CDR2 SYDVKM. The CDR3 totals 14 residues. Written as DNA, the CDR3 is TGTGCCAGCAGGGCTAGCGGGAGGGGGGAGACCCAGTACTTC. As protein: CASRASGRGETQYF.

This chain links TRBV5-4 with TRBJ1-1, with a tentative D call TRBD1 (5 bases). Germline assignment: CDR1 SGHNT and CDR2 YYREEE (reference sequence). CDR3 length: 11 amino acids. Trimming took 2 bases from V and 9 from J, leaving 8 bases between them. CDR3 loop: CASSFRGKAFF. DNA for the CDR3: TGTGCCAGCAGCTTTCGGGGCAAAGCTTTCTTT.

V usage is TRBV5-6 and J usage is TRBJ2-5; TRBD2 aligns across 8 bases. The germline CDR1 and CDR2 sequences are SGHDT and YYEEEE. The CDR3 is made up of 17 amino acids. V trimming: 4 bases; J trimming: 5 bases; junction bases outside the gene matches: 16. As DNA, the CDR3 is TGTGCCAGCAGCGGGGGGCCTGGAGCGGGAGCGCGTGAGACCCAGTACTTC. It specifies CASSGGPGAGARETQYF.

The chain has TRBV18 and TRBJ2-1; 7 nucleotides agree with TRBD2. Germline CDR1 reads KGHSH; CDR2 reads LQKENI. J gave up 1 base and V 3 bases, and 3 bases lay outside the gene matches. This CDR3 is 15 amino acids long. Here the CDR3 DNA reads TGTGCCAGCTCACCCCTTAGCGGGTCCTACAATGAGCAGTTCTTC. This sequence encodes CASSPLSGSYNEQFF.

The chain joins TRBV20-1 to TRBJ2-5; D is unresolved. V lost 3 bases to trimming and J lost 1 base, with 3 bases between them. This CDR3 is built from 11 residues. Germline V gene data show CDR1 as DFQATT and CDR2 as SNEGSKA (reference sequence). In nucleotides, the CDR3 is TGCAGTGCTAGGGTCCAAGAGACCCAGTACTTC. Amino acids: CSARVQETQYF.

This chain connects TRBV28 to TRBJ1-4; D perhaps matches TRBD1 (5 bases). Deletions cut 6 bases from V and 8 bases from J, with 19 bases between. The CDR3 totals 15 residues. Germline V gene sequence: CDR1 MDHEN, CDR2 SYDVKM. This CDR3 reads CASSEIQGAGEKLFF. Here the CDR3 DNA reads TGTGCCAGCAGCGAGATCCAGGGCGCGGGCGAAAAACTGTTTTTT.